The entry below gives a single T cell receptor beta chain sequence along with its context. Its antigen is undetermined. Terminally differentiated effector memory CD45RA+ cells were excluded by CCR7 positive selection of CD45RO-negative cells. These data belong to a study of shared clonotypes between healthy human individuals. The study's findings and limits: Naive CD4 clonotype sharing across a handful of donors was 4% to 5%.

Each subset's genomic DNA was shared equally among a number of immunoSEQ plates. Some clones are missing from TCRdb's copy, which holds only in-frame ones; the method was immunoSEQ multiplex PCR. The table lists 550,000 to 600,000 clones, roughly 98% of them singletons. The germline gives CDR1 ENHRY, CDR2 SYGVKD. The germline V and J ends were trimmed by 3 bases and 4 bases, with 7 bases remaining between them. This CDR3 has 13 amino acids. This receptor was obtained from a man under 40 in good health. The source material was naive CD8+ T cells sorted from blood. V usage is TRBV10-3 and J usage is TRBJ2-1; D call uncertain. CDR3 DNA: TGTGCCATCAGTGAAGTCGCATACAATGAGCAGTTCTTC. Encoded protein: CAISEVAYNEQFF.